A single T cell receptor beta chain is shown here with its context. Its specific antigen is unknown. The sample holds no much larger clone one base away, and base qualities are not on file. This sample stems from a study of shared clonotypes between healthy human individuals (dated by TCRdb to the early 2020s). In the study overall: The cohort included a few men and a couple of women between 18 and 49 years of age. Blood TCR repertoires of 5 or 6 healthy adults were deeply sequenced to estimate repertoire size and the extent of clonotype sharing between individuals. To increase sequencing depth and limit assay-specific biases, different laboratories used diverse techniques to prepare libraries and sequence TCR repertoires. Each donor's leukapheresis produced roughly between about 0.9 and 9.5 billion PBMCs.

Spanning cysteine to phenylalanine, the CDR3 consists of 14 amino acids. Only the CDR3 part of the read is kept: 42 bases, read in frame from the first base. V and J lose 5 bases and 6 bases, and a span of 16 bases separates them. For CDR1 and CDR2, the germline V gene lists SGHTA and FQGNSA. TCR CDR3 regions were amplified from genomic DNA by multiplex PCR using the deep immunoSEQ assay. Genomic DNA extracted from each cell subset was distributed evenly over all wells of several immunoSEQ 96-well plates, and each plate served as one replicate. For unsorted PBMC, approximately 310 ng genomic DNA, equal to tens of thousands of T cell genomes, was loaded into each replicate PCR. Ten immunoSEQ deep assay plates were used to sequence unsorted PBMC genomic DNA. The purified libraries were quantified using a Qubit 3.0 fluorometer, sized with a Bioanalyzer 2100, and then quantified again using the KAPA Library Quantification kit. Every immunoSEQ 96-well plate was sequenced on a separate single-read 150-cycle Illumina NextSeq 550 flow cell. Per the authors' processing: Because the immunoSEQ output included only junctional sequences and no quality scores, the filtering could not be the same as the filtering used for full-length reads. To assign V/J genes and CDR3, sequences were annotated using PyIR, a Python wrapper for IgBLAST v1.9, with IMGT germline references. Reads were filtered out if the reads had weak V/J assignments (E-value above 1e-6), no CDR3, stop codons, out-of-frame junctions, or ambiguous translated residues. A V3J clonotype was defined by an identical inferred V gene, J gene, and CDR3 amino acid sequence. To compute the percentage overlap between repertoires, the number of shared unique clonotypes was divided by the size of the smaller repertoire. RTK rarefaction, the Chao1 estimator, and Recon v2.1 estimates of unobserved clonotypes were used to assess repertoire richness. The source is immuneACCESS, and TCRdb retained only in-frame sequences with V and J called. Part of the clones is not carried over; for the studies checked, unresolved V genes explain less than half of this, and the remainder is unexplained. That table furnishes V, J and clone size, whereas the DNA furnished D and trimming. The sample table holds hundreds of thousands of clones, of which roughly 79% were seen once. 12% of the sample lies in the top ten.

Summary of the overall study and its limitations: The small number of donors limited the genetic and exposure-history diversity represented. Pairwise subsampling indicated that sequencing depth was expected to affect the degree of clonotype sharing among donors. Sampling was restricted to blood, and TCR repertoires in tissue are likely to differ from TCR repertoires in blood.

Healthy HIV-negative adults with no recently reported acute infections or vaccinations were included as donors. Every donor was a Caucasian adult residing in Nashville, Tennessee, USA. For unsorted samples, tens of millions of PBMCs were counted, and genomic DNA was extracted using the QIAamp DNA Blood Mini kit. After blood collection by leukapheresis, PBMCs were isolated using Ficoll-Histopaque density gradient centrifugation and then cryopreserved in the vapor phase of liquid nitrogen. The specimen sequenced was PBMCs. The chain couples TRBV7-2 to TRBJ1-1, and TRBD1 may be the D gene, going by 5 matching bases. This receptor was obtained from a woman between 40 and 50 years old in good health. Some clones in this sample may be carry-over from other donors' samples. The DNA sequence reads TGTGCCAGCAGCCGAAGGGGCGGGGATGCTGAAGCTTTCTTT. Protein translation: CASSRRGGDAEAFF.